The 17 T cell receptor beta chains in this list originate from one sample, sequenced in a study of T cells in Graves' hyperthyroidism and ophthalmopathy. The TCR beta CDR3 regions underwent amplification using RNA transcripts as the source. First-round RT-PCR of the TCR CDR3 relied on the HTBI primer set. One entry per CDR3 protein, called by TCRdb with MiXCR from the multiplex PCR reads. The sample shows more than 300,000 distinct CDR3 sequences, about 15% of them seen only once. Sequencing was performed on blood. The source is a woman aged 55 to 70 with Graves' hyperthyroidism.

This clonotype was observed many times. The rearrangement joins TRBV7-9 to TRBJ2-1; 10 nucleotides match TRBD2. CDR3 length: 16 amino acids. Trimming at V came to 3 bases and at J to 5 bases, leaving 7 bases not matched to a gene. Germline V gives CDR1 SEHNR, CDR2 FQNEAQ (reference sequence). The CDR3 sequence is CASSFPYGTSDNEQFF. The CDR3 nucleotides read TGTGCCAGCAGCTTCCCATACGGGACTAGCGACAATGAGCAGTTCTTC.

V is TRBV27 and J is TRBJ2-4; D ambiguous. Trimming left V 2 bases short and J 3 bases short, with 8 bases between. There are 14 residues in the CDR3. CDR1 and CDR2 from the germline V gene are MNHEY and SMNVEV (reference sequence). The CDR3 DNA is TGTGCCAGCAGTTTAGAACCCTTCAAAAACATTCAGTACTTC. Amino acid sequence: CASSLEPFKNIQYF.

There are many counts of this clonotype. The chain employs TRBV5-4 and TRBJ2-1; 11 bases line up with TRBD2. Germline V gene data show CDR1 as SGHNT and CDR2 as YYREEE (reference sequence). V lost 4 bases and J lost 7; bases outside the gene matches: 13. The CDR3 has 17 amino acids. For the CDR3, the DNA is TGTGCCAGCAGCCCGAATCTACTAGCGGGAGTTGGTAATGAGCAGTTCTTC. It encodes CASSPNLLAGVGNEQFF.

This clonotype was seen ten or more times. The chain carries TRBV6-2 or TRBV6-3 and TRBJ2-7; possibly TRBD1 for D (6 bases). Germline V CDR1 and CDR2: MNHEY, SVGEGT. The CDR3 contains 14 residues. V dropped 6 bases and J dropped 2 bases, with 14 bases sitting between them. The CDR3 sequence is CASSANRVPYEQYF. As DNA, the CDR3 is TGTGCCAGCAGCGCAAACAGGGTCCCCTACGAGCAGTACTTC.

The CDR3 spells CASSLLAGEGGTDTQYF. CDR3 coding DNA: TGTGCCAGCAGCTTATTGGCGGGAGAAGGAGGCACAGATACGCAGTATTTT. The chain combines TRBV11-2 with TRBJ2-3, with 7 bases that match TRBD2. CDR1 and CDR2 (germline): SGHAT, FQNNGV. The CDR3 length is 17 residues. With 2 bases clipped from V and 1 base from J, the junction kept 9 bases outside the gene matches.

This chain joins TRBV9 and TRBJ2-7; D not resolved. Germline V lookup: CDR1 SGDLS, CDR2 YYNGEE. Trimming stripped 5 bases from V and 5 bases from J, with 8 bases between. This CDR3 has 11 amino acids. The CDR3, as DNA: TGTGCCAGCAGTTTACTCCACGAGCAGTACTTC. Protein: CASSLLHEQYF.

This clonotype was recorded a few times. This chain connects TRBV29-1 to TRBJ1-1; unclear D gene. Germline CDR1 is SQVTM and CDR2 is ANQGSEA. The length of the CDR3 is 13 residues. Trimming removed 8 bases at V and 0 bases at J, with 13 bases between. The CDR3 nucleotides read TGCAGCCCCCCCCCGGGAATGAACACTGAAGCTTTCTTT. This sequence encodes CSPPPGMNTEAFF.

The chain is built from TRBV11-2 and TRBJ2-1; 9 nucleotides match TRBD1. The CDR3 has 16 amino acids. V was pared by 5 bases and J by 2 bases, with 7 bases of the junction left unmatched. The germline CDR1 and CDR2 sequences are SGHAT and FQNNGV. CDR3 protein: CASSSFRDRAYNEQFF. The DNA for the CDR3 is TGTGCCAGCAGCAGTTTCCGGGACAGGGCCTACAATGAGCAGTTCTTC.

This clonotype was counted many times. This sequence joins TRBV11-2 and TRBJ2-2; D not resolved. Trimming removed 1 base at V and 7 bases at J, with 13 bases between. The CDR3 totals 15 residues. Germline CDR1 is SGHAT and CDR2 is FQNNGV. This CDR3 reads CASSLALFTHGELFF. As DNA, the CDR3 is TGTGCCAGCAGCTTAGCCTTGTTTACCCACGGGGAGCTGTTTTTT.

This clonotype was seen at least ten times. This chain uses TRBV12-5 with TRBJ2-2, with D tentatively TRBD1 (5 bases). CDR1 and CDR2 (germline): LGHNT, FRNRAP. Trimming shortened V by 1 base and J by 1 base, and 10 bases separated the two germline ends. The CDR3 is made up of 16 amino acids. CDR3 bases: TGTGCTAGTGGTTTGGGCCGACAGATGAACACCGGGGAGCTGTTTTTT. The encoded protein is CASGLGRQMNTGELFF.

Ten or more counts support this clonotype. This chain joins TRBV6-1 and TRBJ2-1; 9 nucleotides line up with TRBD1. The CDR3 runs to 14 residues. With 5 bases clipped from V and 3 bases from J, the junction kept 2 bases outside the gene matches. The germline V gene encodes CDR1 MNHNS and CDR2 SASEGT. The CDR3 spells CASSQGQGYNEQFF. Written as DNA, the CDR3 is TGTGCCAGCAGTCAGGGACAGGGCTACAATGAGCAGTTCTTC.

The sample holds many counts of this clonotype. V usage is TRBV2 and J usage is TRBJ1-5; TRBD1 is a possible D gene (6 bases). The CDR3 length is 15 residues. CDR1 and CDR2 from the germline V gene are SNHLY and FYNNEI. V was pared by 6 bases and J by 2 bases, with 14 bases between. As DNA, the CDR3 is TGTGCCAGCAGACTCACAGGGCTGGGCAATCAGCCCCAGCATTTT. Protein product: CASRLTGLGNQPQHF.

J is TRBJ2-1 and V is TRBV5-1; TRBD1 agrees at 12 bases. The V gene's germline CDR1 is SGHRS and CDR2 YFSETQ. The length of the CDR3 is 16 residues. The V gene end was trimmed by 5 bases and the J gene end by 6 bases; junction bases not matched to a gene: 9. The CDR3 DNA follows: TGCGCCAGCAGAGGGCAGGGACAGGGGGCGGGCAATGAGCAGTTCTTC. Translation gives CASRGQGQGAGNEQFF. Looking up the rest from reference TRBV5-1 and TRBJ2-1 gives the full variable domain: KAGVTQTPRYLIKTRGQQVTLSCSPISGHRSVSWYQQTPGQGLQFLFEYFSETQRNKGNFPGRFSGRQFSNSRSEMNVSTLELGDSALYLCASRGQGQGAGNEQFFGPGTRLTVL.

This clonotype appeared many times. This sequence joins TRBV11-2 and TRBJ2-7, with D possibly TRBD1 on 5 matching bases. CDR3 size: 15 residues. The germline V gene encodes CDR1 SGHAT and CDR2 FQNNGV. The V end lost 1 base, the J end lost 7 bases, and 17 bases lay between the germline ends. In DNA form, the CDR3 reads TGTGCCAGCAGCTTAGGTACCGGGTTGGGGCGGGAGCAGTACTTC. Translation: CASSLGTGLGREQYF.

This chain links TRBV16 with TRBJ1-4; 8 bases fit TRBD1. The CDR3 is 17 residues long. Unmatched junction bases numbered 15, after V lost 4 bases and J lost 8 bases. From germline, CDR1 is KGHSY and CDR2 FQNENV. CDR3 amino acids: CASSRTNPNRGTEKLFF. The CDR3 region has the DNA TGTGCCAGCAGCCGCACCAATCCGAACAGGGGGACCGAAAAACTGTTTTTT.

At least ten counts were recorded for this clonotype. This rearrangement joins TRBV7-9 to TRBJ2-3; D possibly corresponds to TRBD1 (6 bases). Trimming took off 1 base at V and 5 bases at J, with 13 bases between the two ends. This CDR3 has 15 residues. Germline-derived CDR1 and CDR2 are SEHNR and FQNEAQ (reference sequence). CDR3: CASSLGLGALDTQYF. CDR3 DNA sequence: TGTGCCAGCAGCTTAGGTCTGGGGGCTTTAGATACGCAGTATTTT.

This clonotype was detected many times. The gene calls are TRBV14 and TRBJ2-3; 10 nucleotides line up with TRBD1. The V segment lost 4 bases and the J segment 3 bases; nucleotides outside the gene matches: 7. Germline V gene data show CDR1 as SGHDN and CDR2 as FVKESK. The CDR3 sequence is 16 residues long. CDR3 in DNA: TGTGCCAGCAGCCCCCCCGGACAGGGGGGGACAGATACGCAGTATTTT. Encoded protein: CASSPPGQGGTDTQYF.